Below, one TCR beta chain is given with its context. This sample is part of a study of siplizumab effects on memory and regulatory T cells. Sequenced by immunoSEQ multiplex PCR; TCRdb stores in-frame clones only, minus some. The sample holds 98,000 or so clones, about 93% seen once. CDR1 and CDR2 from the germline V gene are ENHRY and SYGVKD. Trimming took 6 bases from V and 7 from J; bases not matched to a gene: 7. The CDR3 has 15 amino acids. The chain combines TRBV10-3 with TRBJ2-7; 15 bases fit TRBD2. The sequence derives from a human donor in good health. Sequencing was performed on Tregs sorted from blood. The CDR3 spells CAIRGTSGRPGEQYF. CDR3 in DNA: TGTGCCATCAGGGGGACTAGCGGGAGGCCGGGGGAGCAGTACTTC.